These 20 T cell receptor beta chains were sequenced from one sample in a study of blood T cell repertoires in COVID-19. Profiled with immunoSEQ multiplex PCR; TCRdb holds only in-frame clones, not every one. Of more than 300,000 clones listed, approximately 90% are singletons. Source material: PBMCs or T cells enriched from blood (not recorded which). Every receptor here comes from a woman in her thirties who had been exposed to COVID-19.

This clone was picked up a small number of times. The chain couples TRBV2 to TRBJ2-3, with D hard to call. The germline V gene has CDR1 SNHLY and CDR2 FYNNEI. Trimming shortened V by 6 bases and J by 5 bases, and 9 bases separated the two germline ends. This CDR3 contains 12 residues. This CDR3 reads CASRPDLDTQYF. In DNA form, the CDR3 reads TGTGCCAGCAGGCCCGACTTAGATACGCAGTATTTT.

This chain links TRBV19 with TRBJ1-2, with 11 bases matching TRBD1. CDR1 and CDR2 from the germline V gene are LNHDA and SQIVND (reference sequence). Trimming at V came to 7 bases and at J to 1 base, leaving 5 bases not matched to a gene. The CDR3 covers 15 residues. The CDR3 spells CASTRDRGINYGYTF. CDR3 nucleotide sequence: TGTGCCAGTACGAGGGACAGGGGGATTAACTATGGCTACACCTTC. Full variable domain (remainder filled in from reference TRBV19 and TRBJ1-2): DGGITQSPKYLFRKEGQNVTLSCEQNLNHDAMYWYRQDPGQGLRLIYYSQIVNDFQKGDIAEGYSVSREKKESFPLTVTSAQKNPTAFYLCASTRDRGINYGYTFGSGTRLTVV.

The rearrangement uses TRBV9 and TRBJ1-4, with 9 bases matching TRBD1. Trimming removed 0 bases from V and 7 bases from J; junction bases left unmatched: 7. This CDR3 is built from 16 residues. Germline V lookup: CDR1 SGDLS, CDR2 YYNGEE. The CDR3 sequence is CASSVASGQGSEKLFF. CDR3 sequence (DNA): TGTGCCAGCAGCGTAGCATCCGGACAGGGGAGTGAAAAACTGTTTTTT.

This clone is a singleton in its sample. This chain connects TRBV27 to TRBJ1-6; 7 bases match TRBD1. V shed 8 bases and J 10 bases; nucleotides not matched to a gene: 14. CDR1 and CDR2 from the germline V gene are MNHEY and SMNVEV (reference sequence). CDR3 length equals 15 residues. In DNA, the CDR3 is TGTGCCAGCGCGCGTAGGGGGCAGGGTGGCTCACCCCTCCACTTT. Protein: CASARRGQGGSPLHF.

The chain joins TRBV27 to TRBJ1-4; tentatively, D is TRBD1 (6 bases). This CDR3 is 14 amino acids long. The ends were cut back, 6 bases at V and 0 bases at J, with 8 bases in the middle. In germline, CDR1 is MNHEY, CDR2 SMNVEV (reference sequence). The CDR3 coding sequence is TGTGCCAGCAGACGGACAGCAACTAATGAAAAACTGTTTTTT. This sequence encodes CASRRTATNEKLFF.

The J gene is TRBJ1-2, the V gene TRBV4-3; possible D gene TRBD1, 6 bases. The CDR3 totals 16 residues. Trimming took 1 base from V and 3 from J, leaving 15 bases between them. The germline V gene has CDR1 LGHNA and CDR2 YSLEER. The CDR3 loop reads CASSQATRTAYYGYTF. The CDR3 coding sequence is TGCGCCAGCAGCCAAGCTACCCGGACAGCCTACTATGGCTACACCTTC.

In DNA form, the CDR3 reads TGTGCCAGCAGTTCACCAGGGGCCCCGGGCACTGAAGCTTTCTTT. This codes for CASSSPGAPGTEAFF. This chain connects TRBV27 to TRBJ1-1; the D gene is possibly TRBD1 (6 bases). Germline loops: CDR1 MNHEY, CDR2 SMNVEV (reference sequence). The CDR3 contains 15 residues. V was clipped by 4 bases and J by 4 bases, with 16 bases between them.

V gene TRBV14 combines with J gene TRBJ2-7; 7 positions agree with TRBD1. Trimming cost V 3 bases and J 0 bases; bases outside gene matches: 2. This CDR3 region has 14 residues. CDR1 and CDR2 (germline): SGHDN, FVKESK. The CDR3 is CASSHRDSSYEQYF. In DNA, the CDR3 is TGTGCCAGCAGCCACCGGGACAGCTCCTACGAGCAGTACTTC.

The rearrangement uses TRBV6-5 and TRBJ1-4; D is unresolved. CDR3 length equals 14 residues. V dropped 5 bases and J dropped 4 bases, with 11 bases sitting between them. Germline V gene data show CDR1 as MNHEY and CDR2 as SVGAGI. CDR3 coding DNA: TGTGCCAGCAGTCGAGTCGGCGGTAATGAAAAACTGTTTTTT. It codes for CASSRVGGNEKLFF.

The chain has TRBV4-1 and TRBJ1-4; D is uncertain. The CDR3 consists of 14 residues. Deletions cut 1 base from V and 0 bases from J, with 3 bases between. Germline loops: CDR1 MGHRA, CDR2 YSYEKL. The CDR3 DNA reads TGCGCCAGCAGCCAAGTTACAACTAATGAAAAACTGTTTTTT. It specifies CASSQVTTNEKLFF.

The J gene is TRBJ2-4, the V gene TRBV19; TRBD1 aligns across 9 bases. The CDR3 loop spans 16 amino acids. With V trimmed by 5 bases and J by 15 bases, 20 bases remained unmatched. Germline V gene data show CDR1 as LNHDA and CDR2 as SQIVND (reference sequence). Written as DNA, the CDR3 is TGTGCCAGTAGTCAGCTCCCGGGACAGGGACGTCTAAATCGGTACTTC. Translated, it gives CASSQLPGQGRLNRYF.

The V and J genes are TRBV5-6 and TRBJ2-7; 11 nucleotides line up with TRBD2. CDR3 length: 16 residues. Per the germline V gene, CDR1 is SGHDT and CDR2 is YYEEEE. Trimming at V came to 4 bases and at J to 3 bases, leaving 9 bases not matched to a gene. Written as DNA, the CDR3 is TGTGCCAGCAGCGCGGCCCCGACTAGCGGGGTCTACGAGCAGTACTTC. This encodes CASSAAPTSGVYEQYF. The complete variable domain, with remaining parts taken from reference TRBV5-6 and TRBJ2-7, reads DAGVTQSPTHLIKTRGQQVTLRCSPKSGHDTVSWYQQALGQGPQFIFQYYEEEERQRGNFPDRFSGHQFPNYSSELNVNALLLGDSALYLCASSAAPTSGVYEQYFGPGTRLTVT.

The chain couples TRBV9 to TRBJ2-2, with 7 bases identical to TRBD2. The CDR3 consists of 14 residues. Trimming cost V 4 bases and J 4 bases; bases outside gene matches: 4. Germline assignment: CDR1 SGDLS and CDR2 YYNGEE. The CDR3 spells CASSFIAGTGELFF. The CDR3 bases are TGTGCCAGCAGCTTCATAGCGGGCACCGGGGAGCTGTTTTTT. Full variable domain (remainder filled in from reference TRBV9 and TRBJ2-2): DSGVTQTPKHLITATGQRVTLRCSPRSGDLSVYWYQQSLDQGLQFLIQYYNGEERAKGNILERFSAQQFPDLHSELNLSSLELGDSALYFCASSFIAGTGELFFGEGSRLTVL.

This chain uses TRBV4-3 with TRBJ1-5, with TRBD1 as a possible D gene (6 bases). Germline-derived CDR1 and CDR2 are LGHNA and YSLEER. The CDR3 has 16 residues. Trimming took off 0 bases at V and 11 bases at J, with 20 bases between the two ends. The CDR3 nucleotides read TGCGCCAGCAGCCAAGATAGGGACATCGGGCACTTCGCCCAGCATTTT. Translating gives CASSQDRDIGHFAQHF.

This clone was seen a handful of times. This rearrangement joins TRBV6-5 to TRBJ1-2; TRBD1 aligns across 7 bases. The CDR3 consists of 14 residues. The trim removed 6 bases at V and 6 bases at J, leaving 10 bases unmatched. The germline CDR1 and CDR2 sequences are MNHEY and SVGAGI. The CDR3 protein is CASSLETGIHGYTF. The CDR3 DNA reads TGTGCCAGCAGCTTAGAGACAGGGATTCATGGCTACACCTTC.

V gene TRBV7-2 combines with J gene TRBJ2-7; maybe TRBD1 (6 bases). Germline CDR1 reads SGHTA; CDR2 reads FQGNSA. The CDR3 runs 13 residues. Trimming pared 5 bases from V and 3 bases from J, leaving 11 bases between. In DNA, the CDR3 is TGTGCCAGCAGCACTCACAGGGTCTACGAGCAGTACTTC. Its translation: CASSTHRVYEQYF. The complete variable domain, with remaining parts taken from reference TRBV7-2 and TRBJ2-7, reads GAGVSQSPSNKVTEKGKDVELRCDPISGHTALYWYRQSLGQGLEFLIYFQGNSAPDKSGLPSDRFSAERTGGSVSTLTIQRTQQEDSAVYLCASSTHRVYEQYFGPGTRLTVT.

The chain combines TRBV5-6 with TRBJ2-1, with unresolved D. The V gene's germline CDR1 is SGHDT and CDR2 YYEEEE. V gave up 2 bases and J gave up 7 bases, with 7 bases separating them. This CDR3 spans 12 amino acids. CDR3 amino acids: CASSFYLNEQFF. DNA for the CDR3: TGTGCCAGCAGCTTCTACTTGAATGAGCAGTTCTTC.

This chain links TRBV30 with TRBJ1-6; D is unclear. Germline loops: CDR1 GTSNPN, CDR2 SVGIG (reference sequence). V was trimmed by 7 bases and J by 4 bases, leaving 14 bases between them. There are 14 residues in the CDR3. This chain's CDR3 is CAFQVGIYNSPLHF. CDR3 in DNA: TGTGCCTTCCAGGTCGGAATTTATAATTCACCCCTCCACTTT.

The rearrangement joins TRBV19 to TRBJ2-7; TRBD1 matches 8 bases. The trim removed 4 bases at V and 6 bases at J, leaving 5 bases unmatched. This CDR3 has 13 amino acids. Germline CDR1 LNHDA, CDR2 SQIVND (reference sequence). This CDR3 reads CASSNGQGTEQYF. CDR3 nucleotide sequence: TGTGCCAGTAGTAACGGACAGGGAACCGAGCAGTACTTC.

This sequence joins TRBV19 and TRBJ1-6, with 7 bases that match TRBD1. CDR3 length equals 14 residues. CDR1 and CDR2 (germline): LNHDA, SQIVND (reference sequence). The V and J ends lost 6 bases and 7 bases, in that order; junction bases with no gene match: 6. The CDR3 nucleotides read TGTGCCAGTAGACCCGGGACAGAGAATTCACCCCTCCACTTT. Its translation: CASRPGTENSPLHF. Using reference TRBV19 and TRBJ1-6 for the parts outside the CDR3, the full variable domain is DGGITQSPKYLFRKEGQNVTLSCEQNLNHDAMYWYRQDPGQGLRLIYYSQIVNDFQKGDIAEGYSVSREKKESFPLTVTSAQKNPTAFYLCASRPGTENSPLHFGNGTRLTVT.